A single sample is the source of the 18 T cell receptor beta chains below, sequenced in a study of T-cell reconstitution after alpha-beta-depleted transplantation in children. Unique molecular identifiers featured in how the TCRbeta library was prepared. TCRdb itself ran the PCR reads through MiXCR, one entry per CDR3 protein. The sample consists of about 100,000 distinct CDR3 sequences, roughly 6.1% of them appearing once. The material sequenced was PBMCs, mostly from graft donor cells, taken 360 days after TCRalphabeta/CD19-depleted stem cell transplant. These receptors originate from a male patient aged 2 to 9 who had a stem cell transplant for acute lymphoblastic leukemia, so the T cells may come from the graft donor.

The CDR3 DNA sequence: TGCGCCAGCAGCCAACCCGGGGGCGGTGAAGCTTTCTTT. As protein: CASSQPGGGEAFF. V usage is TRBV4-3 and J usage is TRBJ1-1; tentative D call: TRBD1 (6 bases). Germline CDR1 is LGHNA and CDR2 is YSLEER. The CDR3 totals 13 residues. Trimming removed 2 bases at V and 7 bases at J, with 11 bases between.

This clonotype was detected ten times or more. The CDR3 protein is CASSSTSGFNEQFF. CDR3 coding DNA: TGTGCCAGCAGTTCCACTAGCGGATTCAATGAGCAGTTCTTC. The rearrangement links TRBV13 to TRBJ2-1, with 8 bases identical to TRBD2. The germline CDR1 and CDR2 sequences are PRHDT and FYEKMQ (reference sequence). Trimming cost V 6 bases and J 6 bases; bases outside gene matches: 7. The CDR3 extends over 14 amino acids.

The chain joins TRBV25-1 to TRBJ1-2; D not certain. CDR3 size: 14 residues. V gave up 1 base and J gave up 4 bases, with 10 bases separating them. Per germline, CDR1 MGHDK and CDR2 SYGVNS. The CDR3 loop is CASSESAYFYGYTF. The CDR3 DNA reads TGTGCCAGCAGTGAATCGGCCTATTTCTATGGCTACACCTTC.

This clonotype was seen a handful of times. The chain links TRBV11-2 to TRBJ2-3; TRBD2 matches at 8 bases. This CDR3 spans 15 amino acids. Germline V gene data show CDR1 as SGHAT and CDR2 as FQNNGV. The junction had 4 bases not matched to a gene; V was cut back by 1 base and J by 4 bases. The CDR3 is CASSLGGRRADTQYF. The CDR3 DNA follows: TGTGCCAGCAGCTTAGGCGGGAGGCGCGCAGATACGCAGTATTTT.

This clonotype has at least ten counts. The chain carries TRBV6-6 and TRBJ1-2; no clear D gene. In germline, CDR1 is MNHNY, CDR2 SVGAGI (reference sequence). The length of the CDR3 is 13 residues. V was cut by 4 bases and J by 3 bases, with 9 bases left in between. The CDR3, as DNA: TGTGCCAGCAGTTGGGGAGAATACTATGGCTACACCTTC. This encodes CASSWGEYYGYTF.

This clonotype showed up many times. The chain employs TRBV7-9 and TRBJ2-5; 8 positions agree with TRBD1. The CDR3 runs to 13 residues. The trim removed 8 bases at V and 9 bases at J, leaving 11 bases unmatched. Germline assignment: CDR1 SEHNR and CDR2 FQNEAQ (reference sequence). The CDR3 region is CASQDRDIRAQYF. The DNA of the CDR3 is TGTGCCAGCCAGGACAGGGATATTAGGGCCCAGTACTTC.

This clonotype was counted many times. This rearrangement joins TRBV27 to TRBJ2-1, with a weak D call TRBD2 (5 bases). CDR1 is MNHEY, CDR2 SMNVEV, per germline (reference sequence). The CDR3 sequence is 14 residues long. V was clipped by 5 bases and J by 0 bases, with 8 bases between them. CDR3 bases: TGTGCCAGCAGTCCGGGGAGCTCCTACAATGAGCAGTTCTTC. This encodes CASSPGSSYNEQFF.

The chain couples TRBV10-3 to TRBJ2-1, with D tentatively TRBD2 (6 bases). Trimming took 8 bases from V and 7 from J, leaving 12 bases between them. Germline CDR1 reads ENHRY; CDR2 reads SYGVKD. The CDR3 loop spans 12 amino acids. This CDR3 reads CAIRDWVNEQFF. The CDR3 DNA reads TGTGCCATCCGGGACTGGGTTAATGAGCAGTTCTTC.

The chain couples TRBV6-2 or TRBV6-3 to TRBJ2-1; possible D gene TRBD2, 5 bases. The CDR3 spans 16 residues. Trimming removed 7 bases at V and 10 bases at J, with 26 bases between. The germline CDR1 and CDR2 sequences are MNHEY and SVGEGT. The CDR3 loop is CASTSTGIGFWPEQFF. CDR3 nucleotides: TGTGCCAGCACCTCAACCGGGATAGGATTTTGGCCGGAGCAGTTCTTC.

This chain links TRBV18 with TRBJ1-1; perhaps TRBD1 as D (5 bases). Germline lookup yields CDR1 KGHSH and CDR2 LQKENI. V dropped 0 bases and J dropped 6 bases, with 8 bases sitting between them. The CDR3 is made up of 13 amino acids. The CDR3, as DNA: TGTGCCAGCTCACCACCGGGGGGAGCTGAAGCTTTCTTT. Amino acids: CASSPPGGAEAFF.

The chain combines TRBV27 with TRBJ1-6; D is possibly TRBD1 (5 bases). The CDR3 is made up of 12 amino acids. Trimming removed 6 bases at V and 13 bases at J, with 13 bases between. Germline V gene sequence: CDR1 MNHEY, CDR2 SMNVEV (reference sequence). The CDR3 bases are TGTGCCAGCAGATGGGGAGGGGCTCCCCTCCACTTT. Its protein is CASRWGGAPLHF.

The chain joins TRBV28 to TRBJ2-2; 7 nucleotides line up with TRBD2. Trimming took 6 bases from V and 4 from J; bases not matched to a gene: 11. This CDR3 is 16 amino acids long. Germline-derived CDR1 and CDR2 are MDHEN and SYDVKM. In DNA form, the CDR3 reads TGTGCCAGCAGCCTAAGCCCAGCGGGATTCACCGGGGAGCTGTTTTTT. Protein sequence: CASSLSPAGFTGELFF. Looking up the rest from reference TRBV28 and TRBJ2-2 gives the full variable domain: DVKVTQSSRYLVKRTGEKVFLECVQDMDHENMFWYRQDPGLGLRLIYFSYDVKMKEKGDIPEGYSVSREKKERFSLILESASTNQTSMYLCASSLSPAGFTGELFFGEGSRLTVL.

This clonotype was counted ten times or more. The chain combines TRBV12-3 or TRBV12-4 with TRBJ2-3; weak D call: TRBD2 (6 bases). This CDR3 contains 15 residues. V gave up 3 bases and J gave up 5 bases, with 15 bases separating them. CDR3 DNA sequence: TGTGCCAGCAGTTTCCGTGGGAGGAAAATAGATACGCAGTATTTT. This gives the protein CASSFRGRKIDTQYF.

The chain uses TRBV4-2 and TRBJ2-2; 9 bases line up with TRBD2. With 4 bases clipped from V and 1 base from J, the junction kept 10 bases outside the gene matches. From germline, CDR1 is LGHNA and CDR2 YNFKEQ. The CDR3 consists of 18 residues. The CDR3: CASSLSLSSGRNTGELFF. The DNA of the CDR3 is TGTGCCAGCAGCCTATCCCTGAGTAGCGGGAGGAACACCGGGGAGCTGTTTTTT.

The V gene is TRBV20-1, the J gene TRBJ1-5; maybe TRBD1 (6 bases). The CDR3 covers 14 residues. Trimming shortened V by 1 base and J by 5 bases, and 12 bases separated the two germline ends. Germline CDR1 is DFQATT and CDR2 is SNEGSKA (reference sequence). In DNA, the CDR3 is TGCAGTGCTAGAGTTACAGGGTTACATCAGCCCCAGCATTTT. Residues: CSARVTGLHQPQHF.

The chain uses TRBV4-2 and TRBJ2-7, with TRBD1 as a possible D gene (5 bases). This CDR3 has 14 residues. Per germline, CDR1 LGHNA and CDR2 YNFKEQ. Trimming left V 10 bases short and J 3 bases short, with 19 bases between. The CDR3 DNA reads TGTGCCATGAGCCCCGGGCCAGGGTGCTACGAGCAGTACTTC. It is translated as CAMSPGPGCYEQYF.

This clonotype has more than one count but fewer than ten. The chain uses TRBV28 and TRBJ2-1; a weak D match, TRBD2 (6 bases). Germline loops: CDR1 MDHEN, CDR2 SYDVKM. This CDR3 region has 15 residues. V was cut by 4 bases and J by 5 bases, with 15 bases left in between. Here the CDR3 reads CASSWVLGGDNEQFF. Here the CDR3 DNA reads TGTGCCAGCAGTTGGGTCCTTGGAGGGGACAATGAGCAGTTCTTC.

This clonotype showed up many times. The V gene is TRBV7-2, the J gene TRBJ1-2, with D unresolved. The ends were cut back, 2 bases at V and 3 bases at J, with 13 bases in the middle. The CDR3 is made up of 15 amino acids. The V gene's germline CDR1 is SGHTA and CDR2 FQGNSA. CDR3 residues: CASSLLPTGHYGYTF. The CDR3 DNA follows: TGTGCCAGCAGCTTATTACCCACCGGGCACTATGGCTACACCTTC.